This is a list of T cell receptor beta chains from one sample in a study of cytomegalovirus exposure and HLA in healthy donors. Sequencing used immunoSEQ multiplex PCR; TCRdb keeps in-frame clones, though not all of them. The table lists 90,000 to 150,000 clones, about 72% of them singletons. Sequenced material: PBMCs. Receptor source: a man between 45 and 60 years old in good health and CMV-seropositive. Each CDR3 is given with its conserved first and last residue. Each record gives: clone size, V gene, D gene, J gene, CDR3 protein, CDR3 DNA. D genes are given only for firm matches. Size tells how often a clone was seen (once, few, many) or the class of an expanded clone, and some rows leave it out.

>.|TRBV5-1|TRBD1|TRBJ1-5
CASSAGTGGPQPQHF
TGCGCCAGCAGCGCGGGGACAGGGGGCCCTCAGCCCCAGCATTTT
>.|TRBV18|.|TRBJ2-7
CASSPIGRGVLEQYF
TGTGCCAGCTCACCAATCGGGCGGGGCGTTCTCGAGCAGTACTTC
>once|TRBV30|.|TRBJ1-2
CAWGGQRLNYGYTF
TGTGCCTGGGGGGGACAAAGACTCAACTATGGCTACACCTTC
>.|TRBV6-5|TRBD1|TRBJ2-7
CASSRTGTYEQYF
TGTGCCAGCAGTCGGACAGGGACCTACGAGCAGTACTTC
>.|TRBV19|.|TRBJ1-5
CASTPNRVSNQPQHF
TGTGCCAGTACCCCGAACCGAGTTAGCAATCAGCCCCAGCATTTT
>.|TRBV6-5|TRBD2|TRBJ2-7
CASSGSSGGSYEQYF
TGTGCCAGCAGCGGTTCTAGCGGTGGCTCCTACGAGCAGTACTTC
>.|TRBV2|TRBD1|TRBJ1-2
CASSEGQGAYGYTF
TGTGCCAGCAGTGAGGGACAGGGGGCTTATGGCTACACCTTC
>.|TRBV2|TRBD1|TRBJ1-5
CASRGQGSQPQHF
TGTGCCAGCAGAGGACAGGGGAGTCAGCCCCAGCATTTT
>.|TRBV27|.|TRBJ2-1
CASSRGSYNEQFF
TGTGCCAGCAGCAGGGGCTCCTACAATGAGCAGTTCTTC
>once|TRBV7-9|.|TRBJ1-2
CASSLGGGPNYGYTF
TGTGCCAGCAGCTTAGGTGGAGGACCTAACTATGGCTACACCTTC
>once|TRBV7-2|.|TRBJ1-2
CASSLDTGIYGYTF
TGTGCCAGCAGCTTAGATACAGGGATATATGGCTACACCTTC
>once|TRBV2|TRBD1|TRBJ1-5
CASSGQGRGNQPQHF
TGTGCCAGCAGTGGACAGGGTAGGGGCAATCAGCCCCAGCATTTT
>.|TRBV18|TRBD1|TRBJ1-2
CASSPPTGVDGYTF
TGTGCCAGCTCACCACCCACAGGGGTGGATGGCTACACCTTC
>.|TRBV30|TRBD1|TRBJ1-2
CAWTRRDRGLTWPVNGYTF
TGTGCCTGGACCCGACGGGACAGGGGGCTCACCTGGCCGGTCAATGGCTACACCTTC
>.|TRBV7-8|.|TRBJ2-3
CASSLAVRGTDTQYF
TGTGCCAGCAGCTTAGCTGTGCGGGGAACAGATACGCAGTATTTT
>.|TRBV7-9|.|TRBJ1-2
CASSLGTGKEGYTF
TGTGCCAGCAGTTTAGGAACAGGGAAGGAAGGCTACACCTTC
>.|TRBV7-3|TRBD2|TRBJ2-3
CASSSWTSGTSTDTQYF
TGTGCCAGCAGCTCTTGGACTAGCGGGACGAGCACAGATACGCAGTATTTT
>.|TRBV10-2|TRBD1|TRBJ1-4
CASSEPDRVDEKLFF
TGCGCCAGCAGTGAGCCCGACAGGGTAGATGAAAAACTGTTTTTT
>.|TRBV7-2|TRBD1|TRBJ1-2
CASSEQGQPGYGYTF
TGTGCCAGCAGCGAACAGGGACAGCCGGGCTATGGCTACACCTTC
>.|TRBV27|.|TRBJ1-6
CASSLTGLTYNSPLHF
TGTGCCAGCAGTTTAACAGGGCTGACCTATAATTCACCCCTCCACTTT
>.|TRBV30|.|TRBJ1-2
CAWIRQDGYTF
TGTGCCTGGATCAGGCAGGATGGCTACACCTTC
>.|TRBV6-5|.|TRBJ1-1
CASTREGNTEAFF
TGTGCCAGCACCCGGGAAGGAAACACTGAAGCTTTCTTT
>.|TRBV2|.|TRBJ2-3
CASRRDTGTDTQYF
TGTGCCAGCAGACGGGACACAGGCACAGATACGCAGTATTTT
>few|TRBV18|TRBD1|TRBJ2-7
CASSRDRASYEQYF
TGTGCCAGCTCAAGGGACAGGGCATCCTACGAGCAGTACTTC
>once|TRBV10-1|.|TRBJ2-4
CASSVRPGGAQYF
TGCGCCAGCAGTGTCCGCCCGGGGGGCGCTCAGTACTTC
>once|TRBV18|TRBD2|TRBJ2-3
CASSEREGPTDTQYF
TGTGCCAGCTCGGAGCGGGAGGGCCCTACAGATACGCAGTATTTT
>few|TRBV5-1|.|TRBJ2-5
CASSLGGHIPQETQYF
TGCGCCAGCAGCTTGGGGGGACATATTCCTCAAGAGACCCAGTACTTC
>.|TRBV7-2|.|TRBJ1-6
CASSLVSGGLLNNSPLHF
TGTGCCAGCAGCTTAGTATCGGGGGGCCTATTAAATAATTCACCCCTCCACTTT
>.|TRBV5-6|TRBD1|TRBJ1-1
CASSSSDRAEAFF
TGTGCCAGCAGCTCCTCGGACAGGGCTGAAGCTTTCTTT
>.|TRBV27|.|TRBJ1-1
CASNVAAMNTEAFF
TGTGCCAGCAACGTGGCGGCCATGAACACTGAAGCTTTCTTT
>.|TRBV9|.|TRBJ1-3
CASSPMGVTGNTIYF
TGTGCCAGCAGCCCTATGGGAGTTACTGGAAACACCATATATTTT
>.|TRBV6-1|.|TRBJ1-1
CASTLDILHTEAFF
TGTGCCAGCACCCTCGACATACTCCACACTGAAGCTTTCTTT
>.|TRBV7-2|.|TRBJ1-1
CASSPLGGSEAFF
TGTGCCAGCAGCCCATTGGGGGGTTCTGAAGCTTTCTTT
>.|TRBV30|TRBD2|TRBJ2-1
CALGAGGPRDEQFF
TGTGCCCTGGGAGCGGGAGGGCCGCGGGATGAGCAGTTCTTC
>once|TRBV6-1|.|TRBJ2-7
CASSESGASYEQYF
TGTGCCAGCAGTGAATCAGGCGCCTCCTACGAGCAGTACTTC
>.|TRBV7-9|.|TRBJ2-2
CASSSTGLNAPGELFF
TGTGCCAGCAGCTCGACAGGCTTGAATGCCCCCGGGGAGCTGTTTTTT
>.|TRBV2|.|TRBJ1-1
CASSRQVNTEAFF
TGTGCCAGCAGTCGACAGGTGAACACTGAAGCTTTCTTT
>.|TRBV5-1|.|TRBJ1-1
CASSLGTGMGSAEAFF
TGCGCCAGCAGCTTGGGTACAGGTATGGGCTCAGCTGAAGCTTTCTTT
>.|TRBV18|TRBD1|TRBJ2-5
CASSRGQVGVQETQYF
TGTGCCAGCTCACGCGGACAGGTGGGGGTCCAAGAGACCCAGTACTTC
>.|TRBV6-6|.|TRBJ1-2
CASSYLQGNYGYTF
TGTGCCAGCAGTTACCTGCAGGGCAACTATGGCTACACCTTC
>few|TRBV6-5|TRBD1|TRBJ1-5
CASSSTGGGQPQHF
TGTGCCAGCAGTTCGACAGGGGGCGGACAGCCCCAGCATTTT
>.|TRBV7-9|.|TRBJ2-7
CASSLEATGRFREQYF
TGTGCCAGCAGCTTAGAAGCCACAGGGCGTTTCCGCGAGCAGTACTTC
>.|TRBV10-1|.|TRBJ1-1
CASSESARGEAFF
TGCGCCAGCAGTGAGTCTGCCCGCGGGGAAGCTTTCTTT
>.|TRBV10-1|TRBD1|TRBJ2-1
CASSSGQGSSYNEQFF
TGCGCCAGCAGCTCCGGACAGGGGAGCTCCTACAATGAGCAGTTCTTC
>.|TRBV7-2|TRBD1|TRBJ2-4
CASSFSGGKNIQYF
TGTGCCAGCAGCTTTTCAGGGGGCAAAAACATTCAGTACTTC
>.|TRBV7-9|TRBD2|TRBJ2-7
CASSRRGAFSYEQYF
TGTGCCAGCAGTCGGCGGGGGGCCTTCTCCTACGAGCAGTACTTC
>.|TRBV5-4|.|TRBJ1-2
CASSTGTNNYGYTF
TGTGCCAGCAGCACCGGGACAAATAACTATGGCTACACCTTC
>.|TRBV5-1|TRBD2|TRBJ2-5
CASSVTGTMQETQYF
TGCGCCAGCAGCGTCACGGGGACTATGCAAGAGACCCAGTACTTC
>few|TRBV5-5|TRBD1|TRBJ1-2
CASSTGQLGYGYTF
TGTGCCAGCAGCACGGGACAGTTAGGCTATGGCTACACCTTC
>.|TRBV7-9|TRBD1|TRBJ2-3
CASSFSGGTGSTDTQYF
TGTGCCAGCAGCTTTTCGGGCGGGACAGGGAGCACAGATACGCAGTATTTT
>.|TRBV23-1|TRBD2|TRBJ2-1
CASSQSQLRTSGGYNEQFF
TGCGCCAGCAGTCAATCCCAACTTCGGACTAGCGGGGGCTACAATGAGCAGTTCTTC
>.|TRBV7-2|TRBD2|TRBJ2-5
CASSLEAGERKTQYF
TGTGCCAGCAGCTTAGAAGCGGGAGAGAGAAAGACCCAGTACTTC
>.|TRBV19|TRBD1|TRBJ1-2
CASSTPDRGNYGYTF
TGTGCCAGTAGTACCCCCGACAGGGGGAACTATGGCTACACCTTC